The sequence of this T cell receptor (beta chain) was determined in a study of CD8+ T cells in alopecia areata (dated by TCRdb to about 2018). With regard to the full study: The treated patients took part in an open-label pilot trial in which moderate-to-severe alopecia areata was treated with oral tofacitinib at 5 to 10 mg twice daily. On the human side, TCRbeta sequencing was run on scalp tissue and on sorted CD4+ and CD8+ peripheral blood T cells from healthy controls and from alopecia areata patients with either patchy or totalis/universalis disease. The study used high-throughput TCRbeta sequencing to examine T cell clonal expansion in alopecia areata, in both the C3H/HeJ mouse model and human patients. Tofacitinib-treated patients had biopsies at baseline and at 4 and 24 weeks of treatment, with a later scalp biopsy in several patients. RNA came from the PAXgene miRNA kit for fixed scalp, the miRNeasy kit for PBMCs, and the RNeasy kit for mouse skin. Amplification of TCRbeta CDR3 regions was done by immunoSEQ multiplex PCR using 35 Vbeta forward primers and 13 Jbeta reverse primers. Tofacitinib was administered for 6 to 18 months, and 6 months of follow-up off drug were then conducted to assess delayed response and recurrence. Scalp clonality was compared among normal scalp (n=4), patchy alopecia areata scalp (n=8), and alopecia totalis/universalis scalp (n=8). The SALT score, which quantifies the percentage of affected scalp surface area, was used to measure disease severity in treated patients. Here is what the overall study found, with its caveats: Because the treated cohort was small and had only one nonresponder, larger studies are needed to examine links between baseline CD8+ expansion and response. Shared TCR sequences between patients were less evident than in mice, which may be partly attributable to HLA diversity in the patient population. Tofacitinib significantly decreased scalp clonality and the number of expanded CD8+ clones among the top 100 scalp clones. During tofacitinib treatment, many expanded lesional clones remained in scalp and blood, and this persistence may partly explain relapse after treatment is stopped. Lesional scalp, especially in alopecia totalis/universalis, showed higher clonality and more expanded CD8+ clones than normal scalp, suggesting antigenic drive. Resident alphabeta T cells in normal human skin are also sequenced, complicating scalp TCR repertoire analysis, unlike mouse skin dominated by gammadelta T cells.

Library preparation used the immunoSEQ multiplex PCR assay. To provide template for TCR sequencing, every sample had RNA extracted and reverse transcribed into cDNA. SuperScript III was used to make first-strand cDNA, primed with a 2:1 mix of oligo-dT and random hexamers. A synthetic immune receptor repertoire was used to gauge amplification bias, and whatever bias remained was removed computationally. Per the original workflow: Raw reads were preprocessed to remove errors, and CDR3 was defined according to IMGT conventions as the region from the conserved cysteine to phenylalanine. Clonality was calculated as 1 minus Shannon entropy normalized by log2 of the number of productive unique TCRs. CD4 or CD8 identity of scalp clones was inferred by cross-referencing scalp TCRbeta sequences with sorted blood CD4 and CD8 repertoires. TCRdb limited this immuneACCESS table to in-frame rearrangements with V and J called. A share of clones is missing; checked studies link under half to unresolved V genes, and the rest is unexplained. V, J and clone size reflect that table, while D and trimming were determined from the DNA. The sample table shows some 110,000 clones, and less than 75% are seen once. 25% to 35% of the sample goes to the ten largest clones.

Germline trimming: 1 base from V, 5 bases from J; junction bases outside gene matches: 6. Looking up the germline V gene yields CDR1 LGHNA and CDR2 YSLEER. The CDR3 covers 15 residues, taking in both the cysteine and the phenylalanine. Just the 45-base CDR3 DNA is kept, in frame starting at base 1. The time point label on this specimen signifies: around 29 days on oral tofacitinib. Reading the label with the study, this specimen's treatment or condition is: oral pan-JAK inhibitor, 5-10 mg twice daily. From alopecia areata patients, peripheral blood was collected along with lesional scalp punch biopsies. PBMCs were isolated by density centrifugation and stained for CD3, CD4 and CD8, and CD4+ and CD8+ T cells were sorted on a FACSAria. Concerning this clone itself: The antigen this receptor binds is unknown. No quality values exist for individual bases; no much larger clone is one base distant.

The chain is assembled from TRBV4-3 and TRBJ2-5; 8 junctional bases match TRBD1. The TCR was taken from a human donor with alopecia areata. The sample in question was CD8+ T cells sorted from blood, obtained at week 4, from a patient treated with tofacitinib. The CDR3 amino acid sequence is: CASSQAQGALETQYF. The DNA sequence is given as TGCGCCAGCAGCCAAGCCCAGGGGGCACTTGAGACCCAGTACTTC.